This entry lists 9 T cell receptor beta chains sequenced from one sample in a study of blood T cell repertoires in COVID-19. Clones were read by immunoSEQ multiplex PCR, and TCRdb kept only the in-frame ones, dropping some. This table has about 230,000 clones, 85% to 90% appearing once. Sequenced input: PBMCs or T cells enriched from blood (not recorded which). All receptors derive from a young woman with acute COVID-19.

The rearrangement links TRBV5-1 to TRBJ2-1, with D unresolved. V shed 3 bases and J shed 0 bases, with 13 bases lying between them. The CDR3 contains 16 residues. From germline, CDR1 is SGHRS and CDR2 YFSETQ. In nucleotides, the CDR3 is TGCGCCAGCAGCTCCTCCGGGTCCAGCTCCTACAATGAGCAGTTCTTC. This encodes CASSSSGSSSYNEQFF.

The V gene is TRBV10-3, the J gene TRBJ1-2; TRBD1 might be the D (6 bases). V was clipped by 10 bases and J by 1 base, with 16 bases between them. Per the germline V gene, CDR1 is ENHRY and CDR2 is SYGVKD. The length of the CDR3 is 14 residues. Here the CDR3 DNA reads TGTGCCACCCAGGGGTATGGTCTTAACTATGGCTACACCTTC. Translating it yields CATQGYGLNYGYTF.

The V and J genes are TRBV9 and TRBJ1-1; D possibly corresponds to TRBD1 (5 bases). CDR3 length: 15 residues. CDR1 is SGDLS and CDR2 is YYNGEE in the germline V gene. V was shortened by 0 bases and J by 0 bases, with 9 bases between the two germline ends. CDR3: CASSVVGGMNTEAFF. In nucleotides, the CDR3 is TGTGCCAGCAGCGTAGTGGGGGGGATGAACACTGAAGCTTTCTTT.

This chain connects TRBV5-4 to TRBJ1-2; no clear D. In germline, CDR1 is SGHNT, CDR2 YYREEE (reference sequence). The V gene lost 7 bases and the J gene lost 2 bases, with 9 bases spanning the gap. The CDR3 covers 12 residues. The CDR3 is CASHKENYGYTF. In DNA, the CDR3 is TGTGCCAGCCACAAGGAGAACTATGGCTACACCTTC.

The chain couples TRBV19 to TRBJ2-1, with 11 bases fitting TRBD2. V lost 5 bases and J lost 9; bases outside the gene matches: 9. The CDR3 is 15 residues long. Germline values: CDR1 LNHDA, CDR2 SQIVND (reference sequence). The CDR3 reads CASSLLAGEEGEQFF. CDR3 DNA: TGTGCCAGTAGTTTACTAGCGGGGGAGGAGGGTGAGCAGTTCTTC.

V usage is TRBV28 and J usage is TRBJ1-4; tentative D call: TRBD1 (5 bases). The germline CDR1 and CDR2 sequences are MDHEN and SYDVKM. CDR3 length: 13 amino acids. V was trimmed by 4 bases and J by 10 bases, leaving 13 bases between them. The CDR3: CASSWDSPGKLFF. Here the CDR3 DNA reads TGTGCCAGCAGTTGGGACTCTCCTGGAAAACTGTTTTTT. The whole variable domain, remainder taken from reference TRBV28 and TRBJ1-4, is DVKVTQSSRYLVKRTGEKVFLECVQDMDHENMFWYRQDPGLGLRLIYFSYDVKMKEKGDIPEGYSVSREKKERFSLILESASTNQTSMYLCASSWDSPGKLFFGSGTQLSVL.

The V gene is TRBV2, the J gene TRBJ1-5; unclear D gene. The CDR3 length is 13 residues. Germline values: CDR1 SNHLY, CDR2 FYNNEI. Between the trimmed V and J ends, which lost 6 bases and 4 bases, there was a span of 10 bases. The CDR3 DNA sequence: TGTGCCAGCAGGGGTCGGGTGAATCAGCCCCAGCATTTT. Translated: CASRGRVNQPQHF. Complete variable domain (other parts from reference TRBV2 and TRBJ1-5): EPEVTQTPSHQVTQMGQEVILRCVPISNHLYFYWYRQILGQKVEFLVSFYNNEISEKSEIFDDQFSVERPDGSNFTLKIRSTKLEDSAMYFCASRGRVNQPQHFGDGTRLSIL.

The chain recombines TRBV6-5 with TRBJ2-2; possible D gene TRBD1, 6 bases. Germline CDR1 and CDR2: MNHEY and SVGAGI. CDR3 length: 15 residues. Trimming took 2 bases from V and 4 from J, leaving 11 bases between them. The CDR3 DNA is TGTGCCAGCAGTTACGGGGGCGCGAGCACCGGGGAGCTGTTTTTT. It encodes CASSYGGASTGELFF.

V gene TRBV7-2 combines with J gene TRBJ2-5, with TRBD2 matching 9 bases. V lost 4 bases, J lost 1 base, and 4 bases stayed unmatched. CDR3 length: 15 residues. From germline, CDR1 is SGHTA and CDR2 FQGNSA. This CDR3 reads CASSYLAGAQETQYF. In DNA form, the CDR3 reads TGTGCCAGCAGCTATTTAGCGGGGGCCCAAGAGACCCAGTACTTC.